The next 20 T cell receptor beta chains were all read from a single sample in a study of Ad26.COV2.S vaccination and SARS-CoV-2 variants. Profiling relied on immunoSEQ multiplex PCR, and the TCRdb table lists in-frame clones only, not all of them. This sample has 300,000 to 500,000 clones, with approximately 86% found just once. The treatment is: around 19 received Ad26.COV2.S at low or high dose, single or two shots; about five received placebo; per-sample allocation not given. It was on day 63 after the first vaccine or placebo injection that samples were taken. This material consisted of peripheral blood, taken in a trial of Ad26.COV2.S vaccine versus placebo. The receptors shown here come from a person between 18 and 65 years old who received the Ad26.COV2.S COVID-19 vaccine or a placebo.

This chain uses TRBV7-2 with TRBJ1-2, with 7 nucleotides matching TRBD1. Per germline, CDR1 SGHTA and CDR2 FQGNSA. The V segment lost 2 bases and the J segment 6 bases; nucleotides outside the gene matches: 3. The CDR3 totals 13 residues. The CDR3 loop reads CASSLKTGNGYTF. DNA of the CDR3: TGTGCCAGCAGCTTAAAGACAGGGAATGGCTACACCTTC.

A note on this clone: Other DNA sequences in this specimen translate into the identical CDR3. This CDR3 reads CASSLLTDYGYTF. The CDR3 region has the DNA TGCGCCAGCAGCTTGCTAACAGACTATGGCTACACCTTC. The chain has TRBV5-1 and TRBJ1-2; D not certain. Germline V gene sequence: CDR1 SGHRS, CDR2 YFSETQ. There are 13 residues in the CDR3. V lost 1 base and J lost 3, with 7 bases in between.

The chain recombines TRBV5-1 with TRBJ2-7, with D possibly TRBD1 on 6 matching bases. Trimming pared 2 bases from V and 3 bases from J, leaving 12 bases between. Germline CDR1 is SGHRS and CDR2 is YFSETQ. The CDR3 length is 14 residues. CDR3 residues: CASSFSQGLYEQYF. The CDR3 DNA follows: TGCGCCAGCAGCTTCTCACAGGGTCTCTACGAGCAGTACTTC.

The V and J genes are TRBV6-2 or TRBV6-3 and TRBJ1-1, with 12 bases identical to TRBD1. The V segment lost 2 bases and the J segment 1 base; nucleotides outside the gene matches: 5. Per germline, CDR1 MNHEY and CDR2 SVGEGT. This CDR3 has 17 amino acids. DNA for the CDR3: TGTGCCAGCAGTTACCGGGACAGGGGGCTCTCGAACACTGAAGCTTTCTTT. Protein sequence: CASSYRDRGLSNTEAFF.

The genes are TRBV4-1 and TRBJ2-7; 10 positions agree with TRBD1. V was pared by 4 bases and J by 5 bases, with 11 bases of the junction left unmatched. The CDR3 contains 16 residues. Germline lookup yields CDR1 MGHRA and CDR2 YSYEKL. The CDR3 loop reads CASSPGLGTGVHEQYF. CDR3 sequence (DNA): TGCGCCAGCAGCCCAGGACTTGGGACAGGGGTACACGAGCAGTACTTC.

The chain recombines TRBV5-4 with TRBJ2-6, with unresolved D. The CDR3 covers 14 residues. The V end was cut by 4 bases, the J end by 4 bases, with 9 bases between. CDR1 is SGHNT and CDR2 is YYREEE in the germline V gene (reference sequence). DNA for the CDR3: TGTGCCAGCAGCAAGGGTGCCGGGGCCAACGTCCTGACTTTC. Protein product: CASSKGAGANVLTF.

This chain connects TRBV2 to TRBJ1-5; a possible D gene is TRBD1 (5 bases). Trimming took off 5 bases at V and 10 bases at J, with 21 bases between the two ends. Per the germline V gene, CDR1 is SNHLY and CDR2 is FYNNEI. The CDR3 runs to 15 residues. CDR3 sequence (DNA): TGTGCCAGCAGTCGGGATGGCAGGGAAGACGGACCCCAGCATTTT. Translating gives CASSRDGREDGPQHF.

The genes are TRBV6-5 and TRBJ1-2, with 8 bases fitting TRBD1. The germline V gene has CDR1 MNHEY and CDR2 SVGAGI. The CDR3 length is 15 residues. Trimming cost V 6 bases and J 8 bases; bases outside gene matches: 14. For the CDR3, the DNA is TGTGCCAGCAGCAGGACAGGGCCCAGGGTGGGGGGCTACACCTTC. Translating it yields CASSRTGPRVGGYTF.

The chain joins TRBV7-9 to TRBJ2-7, with D possibly matching TRBD1 (5 bases). V lost 4 bases and J 0 bases, leaving 13 bases between the germline ends. There are 15 residues in the CDR3. Germline assignment: CDR1 SEHNR and CDR2 FQNEAQ (reference sequence). The CDR3 region has the DNA TGTGCCAGCAGCTACCCAACAGGAACCTCCTACGAGCAGTACTTC. This codes for CASSYPTGTSYEQYF.

The chain's CDR3 is CASQPDGTYEQYF. The DNA for the CDR3 is TGTGCCAGCCAACCGGACGGTACCTACGAGCAGTACTTC. This sequence joins TRBV9 and TRBJ2-7; D gene uncertain. The germline gives CDR1 SGDLS, CDR2 YYNGEE. V lost 7 bases and J lost 2, with 13 bases in between. This CDR3 is 13 amino acids long.

The CDR3 loop reads CASSIGGDRGETQYF. CDR3 bases: TGTGCCAGTAGTATAGGAGGGGACAGGGGGGAGACCCAGTACTTC. The chain combines TRBV19 with TRBJ2-5; TRBD1 agrees at 11 bases. The J segment lost 5 bases and the V segment lost 1 base, leaving 3 bases of the junction unmatched. Germline values: CDR1 LNHDA, CDR2 SQIVND (reference sequence). The CDR3 has 15 residues. The full variable domain, its missing parts supplied by reference TRBV19 and TRBJ2-5, is DGGITQSPKYLFRKEGQNVTLSCEQNLNHDAMYWYRQDPGQGLRLIYYSQIVNDFQKGDIAEGYSVSREKKESFPLTVTSAQKNPTAFYLCASSIGGDRGETQYFGPGTRLLVL.

The V gene is TRBV7-9, the J gene TRBJ2-1, with 8 bases matching TRBD1. This CDR3 comprises 14 residues. The ends lost 5 bases at V and 2 bases at J; junction bases unmatched: 2. Per germline, CDR1 SEHNR and CDR2 FQNEAQ (reference sequence). CDR3 in amino acids: CASSTDRAYNEQFF. The CDR3 coding sequence is TGTGCCAGCAGCACGGACAGGGCCTACAATGAGCAGTTCTTC.

Notes on this clone: Additional DNA sequences in this sample encode the identical CDR3. V usage is TRBV5-1 and J usage is TRBJ1-1; D gene unclear. V was cut by 1 base and J by 4 bases, with 8 bases left in between. CDR1 is SGHRS and CDR2 is YFSETQ in the germline V gene. This CDR3 comprises 13 residues. CDR3 sequence reads: CASSLLGFTEAFF. The CDR3 DNA reads as TGCGCCAGCAGCTTGCTGGGGTTCACTGAAGCTTTCTTT.

DNA for the CDR3: TGCGCCAGCAGCCAGGACAATGGGGACAGGGGCTTTTATGGCTACACCTTC. This codes for CASSQDNGDRGFYGYTF. The chain joins TRBV4-3 to TRBJ1-2; TRBD1 agrees at 10 bases. Trimming took 3 bases from V and 5 from J; bases not matched to a gene: 12. CDR1 is LGHNA, CDR2 YSLEER, per germline. The CDR3 runs to 17 residues.

The V call is TRBV7-2, the J call TRBJ2-7; D call uncertain. This CDR3 has 12 residues. Germline CDR1 reads SGHTA; CDR2 reads FQGNSA. The V and J ends lost 0 bases and 6 bases respectively, with 6 bases between them. The CDR3 protein is CASSLAMGEQYF. CDR3 in DNA: TGTGCCAGCAGCTTAGCGATGGGCGAGCAGTACTTC.

This chain uses TRBV6-2 or TRBV6-3 with TRBJ2-5; 11 nucleotides line up with TRBD2. J gave up 4 bases and V 3 bases, and 4 bases lay outside the gene matches. The CDR3 consists of 15 residues. Germline V gene data show CDR1 as MNHEY and CDR2 as SVGEGT. The CDR3: CASSYSGGASETQYF. CDR3 in DNA: TGTGCCAGCAGTTATAGCGGGGGGGCCTCAGAGACCCAGTACTTC.

This chain links TRBV28 with TRBJ1-5, with D possibly being TRBD1 (6 bases). Germline assignment: CDR1 MDHEN and CDR2 SYDVKM. The CDR3 consists of 14 residues. V was pared by 7 bases and J by 8 bases, with 18 bases between. The CDR3, as DNA: TGTGCCAGCACAGGACGGAGCAAGGGGGAGCCCCAGCATTTT. It specifies CASTGRSKGEPQHF.

The chain joins TRBV5-1 to TRBJ1-2; D is uncertain. Germline CDR1 SGHRS, CDR2 YFSETQ. V was shortened by 4 bases and J by 4 bases, with 17 bases between the two germline ends. The CDR3 consists of 15 residues. CDR3 in DNA: TGCGCCAGCAGCCTAGACGGCGGTCTTCGCTATGGCTACACCTTC. The encoded protein is CASSLDGGLRYGYTF.

The chain joins TRBV23-1 to TRBJ1-1; 7 bases map to TRBD1. TRBV23-1 is an ORF, and what it does is uncertain. Trimming at V came to 8 bases and at J to 7 bases, leaving 13 bases not matched to a gene. The CDR3 contains 14 residues. This chain's CDR3 is CASGTGQVYNEAFF. The CDR3 DNA is TGCGCCAGCGGGACCGGACAGGTCTATAATGAAGCTTTCTTT.

V gene TRBV11-2 combines with J gene TRBJ2-1; tentative D call: TRBD2 (6 bases). The V gene lost 8 bases and the J gene lost 0 bases, with 11 bases spanning the gap. The germline V gene encodes CDR1 SGHAT and CDR2 FQNNGV. CDR3 length: 14 residues. The CDR3 bases are TGTGCCAGCCGCGGGGAGGTCTCCTACAATGAGCAGTTCTTC. Its translation: CASRGEVSYNEQFF.